Each of the 25 T cell receptor beta chains below was sequenced from the same sample in a study of blood T cell repertoires in COVID-19. Profiled with immunoSEQ multiplex PCR; TCRdb holds only in-frame clones, not every one. The repertoire holds under 45,000 clones, with 70% to 90% as singletons. The sequencing sample was made of peripheral blood. The receptors were sampled from a man in his 60s with acute or convalescent COVID-19.

V is TRBV7-2 and J is TRBJ1-2; unclear D gene. From germline, CDR1 is SGHTA and CDR2 FQGNSA. The CDR3 runs to 14 residues. The V end lost 1 base, the J end lost 5 bases, and 11 bases lay between the germline ends. This CDR3 is CASSLVEFQYGYTF. CDR3 bases: TGTGCCAGCAGCTTAGTAGAGTTTCAATATGGCTACACCTTC.

The J gene is TRBJ1-1, the V gene TRBV3-1 (or the pseudogene TRBV3-2), with D unclear. The CDR3 has 15 residues. Trimming pared 1 base from V and 1 base from J, leaving 10 bases between. Looked up from germline, CDR1 is LGHDT and CDR2 is YNNKEL (reference sequence). CDR3 DNA sequence: TGTGCCAGCAGCCAAGGTCTAGCGACGAACACTGAAGCTTTCTTT. This translates into CASSQGLATNTEAFF.

The chain uses TRBV5-8 and TRBJ2-7; maybe TRBD1 (6 bases). Trimming took 2 bases from V and 5 from J, leaving 23 bases between them. Germline V CDR1 and CDR2: SGHTS, YDEGEE. This CDR3 spans 17 amino acids. The CDR3 loop is CASSLLTLGMAGDEQYF. The DNA of the CDR3 is TGTGCCAGCAGCTTATTGACTTTAGGGATGGCAGGGGACGAGCAGTACTTC.

The chain employs TRBV4-2 and TRBJ1-2; D possibly corresponds to TRBD1 (5 bases). Deletions cut 3 bases from V and 7 bases from J, with 21 bases between. CDR1 is LGHNA, CDR2 YNFKEQ, per germline. The CDR3 spans 16 residues. The CDR3 sequence is CASSQDGGRSTSGYTF. The DNA of the CDR3 is TGTGCCAGCAGCCAGGACGGGGGACGTTCGACAAGTGGCTACACCTTC.

This clone appeared once. The gene calls are TRBV5-6 and TRBJ1-2; 8 positions agree with TRBD1. The CDR3 length is 14 residues. With 5 bases clipped from V and 1 base from J, the junction kept 4 bases outside the gene matches. Germline V lookup: CDR1 SGHDT, CDR2 YYEEEE. CDR3 nucleotides: TGTGCCAGCAGGCCCACAGGGGGTAACTATGGCTACACCTTC. Protein product: CASRPTGGNYGYTF.

J is TRBJ2-7 and V is TRBV5-4, with TRBD2 as a possible D gene (5 bases). CDR1 and CDR2 (germline): SGHNT, YYREEE (reference sequence). The CDR3 is 15 residues long. V lost 0 bases and J lost 0, with 10 bases in between. This chain's CDR3 is CASSLAGFPSYEQYF. CDR3 DNA sequence: TGTGCCAGCAGCTTGGCGGGGTTTCCCTCCTACGAGCAGTACTTC.

The V call is TRBV19, the J call TRBJ1-1, with no clear D. The germline CDR1 and CDR2 sequences are LNHDA and SQIVND (reference sequence). The CDR3 is 18 residues long. Trimming removed 1 base from V and 6 bases from J, with 24 bases in between. The CDR3 reads CASSIGVYIFDGEAEAFF. In nucleotides, the CDR3 is TGTGCCAGTAGTATAGGAGTTTATATCTTCGACGGGGAAGCTGAAGCTTTCTTT.

The genes are TRBV4-3 and TRBJ2-3; 8 nucleotides align to TRBD2. CDR1 is LGHNA, CDR2 YSLEER, per germline. The CDR3 length is 19 residues. The junction had 12 bases not matched to a gene; V was cut back by 0 bases and J by 1 base. DNA of the CDR3: TGCGCCAGCAGCCAAGAGATCGTCGTGTCGGGGGGGGGCACAGATACGCAGTATTTT. Translated, it gives CASSQEIVVSGGGTDTQYF.

This clone was counted once. This sequence joins TRBV30 and TRBJ1-1; the D gene is possibly TRBD1 (6 bases). Germline V gene lookup returns CDR1 GTSNPN and CDR2 SVGIG (reference sequence). This CDR3 comprises 13 residues. V lost 1 base, J lost 4 bases, and 10 bases lay in between. The CDR3 loop reads CAWSAGASTEAFF. The DNA of the CDR3 is TGTGCCTGGAGTGCAGGGGCTAGCACTGAAGCTTTCTTT. The whole variable domain, filled in from reference TRBV30 and TRBJ1-1, reads SQTIHQWPATLVQPVGSPLSLECTVEGTSNPNLYWYRQAAGRGLQLLFYSVGIGQISSEVPQNLSASRPQDRQFILSSKKLLLSDSGFYLCAWSAGASTEAFFGQGTRLTVV.

As to this clone: Germline and junction disagree at one end, which may indicate a read error. Other nucleotide sequences in the sample specify the same CDR3. The chain has TRBV19 and TRBJ2-7; TRBD1 matches at 7 bases. Per the germline V gene, CDR1 is LNHDA and CDR2 is SQIVND (reference sequence). This CDR3 spans 17 amino acids. In DNA, the CDR3 is TGTGCCAGTAGTATTAGGGACAGCCGTCCTTCGGGCTACGAACAGTACTTC. It is translated as CASSIRDSRPSGYEQYF.

The rearrangement joins TRBV10-3 to TRBJ1-2; D unresolved. CDR1 and CDR2 from the germline V gene are ENHRY and SYGVKD. The CDR3 sequence is 15 residues long. With 0 bases removed from V and 4 bases from J, the gap between germline ends came to 12 bases. For the CDR3, the DNA is TGTGCCATCAGTGAGTCACAGACTAGTATCTATGGCTACACCTTC. Its translation: CAISESQTSIYGYTF.

V usage is TRBV2 and J usage is TRBJ1-2; no definite D call. CDR1 SNHLY and CDR2 FYNNEI come from the germline V gene. Trimming stripped 8 bases from V and 2 bases from J, with 6 bases between. The CDR3 consists of 11 residues. CDR3 loop: CASDGNYGYTF. DNA of the CDR3: TGTGCCAGCGACGGGAACTATGGCTACACCTTC.

The chain has TRBV27 and TRBJ2-7; 8 bases are a match to TRBD1. Germline CDR1 and CDR2: MNHEY and SMNVEV (reference sequence). V trimming: 3 bases; J trimming: 3 bases; junction bases outside the gene matches: 10. CDR3 size: 16 residues. CDR3 bases: TGTGCCAGCAGTTTTTCCGCAGGGGGCTTCCACTACGAGCAGTACTTC. Translated, it gives CASSFSAGGFHYEQYF.

The chain combines TRBV9 with TRBJ2-7; 12 positions agree with TRBD2. This CDR3 contains 16 residues. In germline, CDR1 is SGDLS, CDR2 YYNGEE. Trimming took 0 bases from V and 3 from J; bases not matched to a gene: 4. The CDR3 loop is CASSVDLAGGFYEQYF. DNA for the CDR3: TGTGCCAGCAGCGTAGACCTAGCGGGGGGGTTCTACGAGCAGTACTTC.

J is TRBJ2-1 and V is TRBV11-2, with D maybe TRBD1 (6 bases). The CDR3 totals 17 residues. V was pared by 1 base and J by 0 bases, with 13 bases between. Germline V CDR1 and CDR2: SGHAT, FQNNGV. This CDR3 is CASSLVGQGSSYNEQFF. CDR3 coding DNA: TGTGCCAGCAGCTTAGTCGGGCAGGGGAGCTCCTACAATGAGCAGTTCTTC.

The J gene is TRBJ2-1, the V gene TRBV14, with 12 bases lining up with TRBD1. Germline V lookup: CDR1 SGHDN, CDR2 FVKESK. V lost 4 bases and J lost 15; bases outside the gene matches: 19. The CDR3 spans 17 residues. CDR3 nucleotide sequence: TGTGCCAGCAGCCTTATGCATCGGGACAGGGGGCCCCAAGTGCGGTTCTTC. Encoded protein: CASSLMHRDRGPQVRFF.

The rearrangement joins TRBV4-2 to TRBJ2-1; 11 bases are a match to TRBD2. Germline loops: CDR1 LGHNA, CDR2 YNFKEQ. Unmatched junction bases numbered 11, after V lost 3 bases and J lost 1 base. There are 19 residues in the CDR3. This CDR3 is CASSHAAPLAGESYNEQFF. Written as DNA, the CDR3 is TGTGCCAGCAGCCATGCGGCCCCACTAGCGGGGGAATCCTACAATGAGCAGTTCTTC.

This clone was seen only once. This chain uses TRBV3-1 (or the pseudogene TRBV3-2) with TRBJ1-2; D is undetermined. Trimming took 0 bases from V and 6 from J, leaving 5 bases between them. CDR1 is LGHDT and CDR2 is YNNKEL in the germline V gene (reference sequence). The CDR3 covers 12 residues. The CDR3 protein is CASSQDGDGYTF. CDR3 coding DNA: TGTGCCAGCAGCCAAGACGGGGATGGCTACACCTTC.

The CDR3 here is CASRLTQVNTEAFF. The DNA for the CDR3 is TGTGCCAGCAGGCTTACTCAGGTGAACACTGAAGCTTTCTTT. This rearrangement joins TRBV7-2 to TRBJ1-1; D gene unclear. The CDR3 totals 14 residues. V lost 6 bases and J 0 bases, leaving 11 bases between the germline ends. The germline V gene has CDR1 SGHTA and CDR2 FQGNSA.

The chain uses TRBV7-3 and TRBJ1-3; no clear D. V was clipped by 4 bases and J by 4 bases, with 8 bases between them. CDR1 and CDR2 from the germline V gene are SGHTA and FQGTGA. CDR3 length: 13 residues. Here the CDR3 reads CASSSSVGNTIYF. The CDR3 DNA is TGTGCCAGCAGCTCCTCGGTAGGAAACACCATATATTTT.

The chain carries TRBV6-2 or TRBV6-3 and TRBJ2-1; D ambiguous. V was trimmed by 6 bases and J by 0 bases, leaving 6 bases between them. Germline V gives CDR1 MNHEY, CDR2 SVGEGT. The CDR3 consists of 13 residues. CDR3 in amino acids: CASSRSSYNEQFF. The CDR3 DNA reads as TGTGCCAGCAGCAGGAGCTCCTACAATGAGCAGTTCTTC.

The chain employs TRBV13 and TRBJ1-1; possible D gene TRBD1, 5 bases. Germline V lookup: CDR1 PRHDT, CDR2 FYEKMQ (reference sequence). The CDR3 extends over 14 amino acids. Trimming shortened V by 5 bases and J by 0 bases, and 10 bases separated the two germline ends. The CDR3 DNA is TGTGCCAGCAGCCAGGGCCAGCTGAACACTGAAGCTTTCTTT. This gives the protein CASSQGQLNTEAFF.

V usage is TRBV7-9 and J usage is TRBJ1-2; D is uncertain. Germline values: CDR1 SEHNR, CDR2 FQNEAQ (reference sequence). With 1 base removed from V and 3 bases from J, the gap between germline ends came to 9 bases. The CDR3 loop spans 14 amino acids. The CDR3 loop reads CASSLDQTDYGYTF. CDR3 nucleotides: TGTGCCAGCAGCTTAGACCAAACGGACTATGGCTACACCTTC.

V is TRBV5-1 and J is TRBJ1-4, with D possibly being TRBD1 (5 bases). The CDR3 has 16 residues. The germline CDR1 and CDR2 sequences are SGHRS and YFSETQ. The V gene lost 0 bases and the J gene lost 7 bases, with 16 bases spanning the gap. CDR3 bases: TGCGCCAGCAGCTTGGGGGGTACAAGGGGTAGTGAAAAACTGTTTTTT. Translation: CASSLGGTRGSEKLFF.

CDR3 region: CASSPSRGAVNYEQYF. DNA of the CDR3: TGTGCCAGCAGTCCTTCTCGGGGGGCAGTCAACTACGAGCAGTACTTC. This chain joins TRBV27 and TRBJ2-7; maybe TRBD2 (7 bases). V lost 5 bases and J lost 3, with 20 bases in between. Per the germline V gene, CDR1 is MNHEY and CDR2 is SMNVEV (reference sequence). This CDR3 region has 16 residues.